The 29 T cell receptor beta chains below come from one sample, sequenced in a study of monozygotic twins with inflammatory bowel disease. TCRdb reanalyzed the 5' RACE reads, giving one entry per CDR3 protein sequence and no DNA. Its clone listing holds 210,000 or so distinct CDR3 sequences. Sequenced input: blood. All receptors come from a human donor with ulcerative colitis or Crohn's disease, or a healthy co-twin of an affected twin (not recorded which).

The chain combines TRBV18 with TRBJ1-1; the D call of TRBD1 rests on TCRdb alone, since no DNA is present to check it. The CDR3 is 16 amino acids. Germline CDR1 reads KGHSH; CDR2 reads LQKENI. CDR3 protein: CASSPGQGARGTEAFF.

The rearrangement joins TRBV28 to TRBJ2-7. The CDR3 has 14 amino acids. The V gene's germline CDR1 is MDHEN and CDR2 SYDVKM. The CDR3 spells CASSFPGSSYEQYF.

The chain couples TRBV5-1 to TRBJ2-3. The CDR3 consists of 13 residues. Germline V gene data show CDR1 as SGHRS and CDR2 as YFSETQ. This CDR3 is CASSLAATDTQYF.

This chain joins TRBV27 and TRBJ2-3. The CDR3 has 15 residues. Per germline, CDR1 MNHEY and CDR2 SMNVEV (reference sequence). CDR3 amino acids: CASSLGAAWADTQYF.

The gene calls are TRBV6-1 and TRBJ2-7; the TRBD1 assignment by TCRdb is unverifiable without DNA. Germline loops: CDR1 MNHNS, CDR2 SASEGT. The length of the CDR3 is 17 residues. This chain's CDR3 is CASSDLLGAQTDYEQYF.

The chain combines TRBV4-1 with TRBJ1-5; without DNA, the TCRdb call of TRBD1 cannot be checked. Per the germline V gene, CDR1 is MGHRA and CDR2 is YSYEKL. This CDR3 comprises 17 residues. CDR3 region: CASSQGPGQGSNQSQHF.

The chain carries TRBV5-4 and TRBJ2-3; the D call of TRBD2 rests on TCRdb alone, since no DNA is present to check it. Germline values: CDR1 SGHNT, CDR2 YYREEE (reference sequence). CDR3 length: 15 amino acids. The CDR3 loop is CASSRGPSEADTQYF.

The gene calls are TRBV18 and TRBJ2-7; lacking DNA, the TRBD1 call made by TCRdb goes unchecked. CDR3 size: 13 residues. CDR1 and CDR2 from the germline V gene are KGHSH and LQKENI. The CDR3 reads CASTIGDGYEQYF.

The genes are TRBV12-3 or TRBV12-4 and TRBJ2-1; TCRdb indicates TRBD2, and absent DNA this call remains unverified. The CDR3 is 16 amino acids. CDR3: CASSPTSGSINNEQFF.

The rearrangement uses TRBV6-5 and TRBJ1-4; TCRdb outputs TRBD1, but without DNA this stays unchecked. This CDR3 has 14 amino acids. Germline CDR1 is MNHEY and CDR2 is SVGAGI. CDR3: CASSYSAGGEKLFF.

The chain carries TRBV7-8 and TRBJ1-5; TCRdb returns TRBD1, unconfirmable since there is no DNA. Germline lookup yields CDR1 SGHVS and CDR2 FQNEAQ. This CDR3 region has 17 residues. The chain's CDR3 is CASSRTSVSGIGQPQHF.

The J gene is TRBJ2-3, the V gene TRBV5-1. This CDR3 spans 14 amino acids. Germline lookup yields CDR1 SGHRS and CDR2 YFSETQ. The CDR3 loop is CASSLGETTDTQYF. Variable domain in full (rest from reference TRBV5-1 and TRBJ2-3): KAGVTQTPRYLIKTRGQQVTLSCSPISGHRSVSWYQQTPGQGLQFLFEYFSETQRNKGNFPGRFSGRQFSNSRSEMNVSTLELGDSALYLCASSLGETTDTQYFGPGTRLTVL.

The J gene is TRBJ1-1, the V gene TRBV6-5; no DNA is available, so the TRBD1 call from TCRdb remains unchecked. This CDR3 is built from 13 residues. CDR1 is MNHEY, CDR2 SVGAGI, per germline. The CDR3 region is CASRIDRATEAFF.

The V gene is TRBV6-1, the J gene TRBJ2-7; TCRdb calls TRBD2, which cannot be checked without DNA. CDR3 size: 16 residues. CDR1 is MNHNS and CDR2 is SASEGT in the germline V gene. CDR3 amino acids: CASSPNRLAGVYEQYF.

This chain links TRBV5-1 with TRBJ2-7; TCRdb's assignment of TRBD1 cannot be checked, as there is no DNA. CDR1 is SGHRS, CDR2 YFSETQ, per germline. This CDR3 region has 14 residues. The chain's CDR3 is CASSYPEDGYEQYF.

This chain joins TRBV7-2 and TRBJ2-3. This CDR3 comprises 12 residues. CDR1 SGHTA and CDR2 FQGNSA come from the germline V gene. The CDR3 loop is CASSLVGDTQYF.

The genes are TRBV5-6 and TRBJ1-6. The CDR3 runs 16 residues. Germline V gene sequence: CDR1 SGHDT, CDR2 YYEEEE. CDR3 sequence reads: CASSLGTSSYNSPLHF.

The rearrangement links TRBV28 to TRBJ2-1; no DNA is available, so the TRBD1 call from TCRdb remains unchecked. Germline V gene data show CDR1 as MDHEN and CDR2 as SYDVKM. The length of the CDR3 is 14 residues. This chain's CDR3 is CASSLYRASNEQFF.

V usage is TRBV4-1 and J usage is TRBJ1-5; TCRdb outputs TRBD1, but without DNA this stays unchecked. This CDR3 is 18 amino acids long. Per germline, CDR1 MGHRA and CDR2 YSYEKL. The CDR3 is CASSQDSFPGQRNQPQHF.

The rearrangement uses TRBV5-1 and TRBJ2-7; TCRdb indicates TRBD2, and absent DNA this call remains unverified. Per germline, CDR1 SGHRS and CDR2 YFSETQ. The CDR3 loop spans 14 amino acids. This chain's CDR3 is CASSLTSGSHEQYF.

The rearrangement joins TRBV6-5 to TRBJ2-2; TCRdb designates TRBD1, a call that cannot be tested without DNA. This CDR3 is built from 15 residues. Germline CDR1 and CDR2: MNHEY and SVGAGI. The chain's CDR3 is CASSYDTGDTGELFF.

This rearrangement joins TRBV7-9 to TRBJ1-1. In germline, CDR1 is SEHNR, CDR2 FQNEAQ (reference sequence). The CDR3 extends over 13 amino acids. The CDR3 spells CASTSAGSSEAFF.

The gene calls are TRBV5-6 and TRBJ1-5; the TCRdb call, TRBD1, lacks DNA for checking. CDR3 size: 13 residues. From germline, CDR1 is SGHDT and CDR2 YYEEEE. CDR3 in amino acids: CASSAGTTQPQHF.

The CDR3 sequence is CASSLGASWDEQYF. J is TRBJ2-7 and V is TRBV5-1. The CDR3 consists of 14 residues. The germline gives CDR1 SGHRS, CDR2 YFSETQ.

CDR3 protein: CSARDPGWDTDTQYF. This chain joins TRBV20-1 and TRBJ2-3. Germline V gene sequence: CDR1 DFQATT, CDR2 SNEGSKA (reference sequence). The CDR3 length is 15 residues.

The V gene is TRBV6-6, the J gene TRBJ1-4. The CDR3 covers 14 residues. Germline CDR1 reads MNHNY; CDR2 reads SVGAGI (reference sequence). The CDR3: CASNRRFQNEKLFF.

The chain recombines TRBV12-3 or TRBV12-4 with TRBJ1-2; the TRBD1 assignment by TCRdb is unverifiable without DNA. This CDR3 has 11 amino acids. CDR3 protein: CASSDWGGYTF.

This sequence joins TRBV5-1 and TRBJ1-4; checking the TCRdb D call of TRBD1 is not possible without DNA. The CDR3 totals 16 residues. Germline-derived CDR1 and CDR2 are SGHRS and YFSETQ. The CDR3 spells CASSLTLSGRREKLFF.

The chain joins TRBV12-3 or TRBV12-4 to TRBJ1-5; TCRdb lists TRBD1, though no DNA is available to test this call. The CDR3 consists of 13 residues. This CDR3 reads CASSFSPKEPQHF.